This T cell receptor (beta chain) appears in the sequencing data of a study of blood T cell repertoires in COVID-19. Study-wide background: From the United States, Italy and Spain came samples of acute and convalescent COVID-19. In each case, the material was cDNA or gDNA derived from T cells, B-cell-depleted T cells, or PBMCs.

CDR1 SGDLS and CDR2 YYNGEE come from the germline V gene. Trimming cost V 0 bases and J 5 bases; bases outside gene matches: 12. This CDR3 comprises 18 residues. In the source study's methods: Researchers report that nucleated cell counts were estimated from reference gene primer amplification. Assay: immunoSEQ multiplex PCR; the TCRdb copy retains only in-frame clones and omits some. D and trimming were read from the DNA, whereas the V and J calls and clone size are those reported in that table. The top ten clones hold about an eighth of a sample with fewer than 50,000 clones, almost 85% of them seen once.

The TCR originated in a human donor in a cohort sampled during active COVID-19. The chain has TRBV9 and TRBJ2-2, with 8 bases aligning to TRBD2. Sequencing used peripheral blood. CDR3 coding DNA: TGTGCCAGCAGCGTAGACCGGGGGGGAAATCTTATGACCGGGGAGCTGTTTTTT. Translated, it gives CASSVDRGGNLMTGELFF. Variable domain in full (rest from reference TRBV9 and TRBJ2-2): DSGVTQTPKHLITATGQRVTLRCSPRSGDLSVYWYQQSLDQGLQFLIQYYNGEERAKGNILERFSAQQFPDLHSELNLSSLELGDSALYFCASSVDRGGNLMTGELFFGEGSRLTVL.